This passage covers 11 T cell receptor beta chains from one sample sequenced in a study of blood T cells in healthy people across ages. Then a second PCR, running roughly 7 to 12 cycles, was carried out with a sample-barcoded 5' primer and a J-beta primer mix. TCRdb processed the 5' RACE reads anew with MiXCR; each CDR3 protein has one entry. The data show 1.2 million to 1.5 million distinct CDR3 sequences, roughly 60% seen once. The sample taken for sequencing was blood. The receptors derive from a man aged 18-30 years in good health.

This clonotype was recorded only once. The junction shows a germline mismatch at one end, possibly a read error. The J gene is TRBJ2-3, the V gene TRBV10-3; D may correspond to TRBD1 or TRBD2 (5 bases each). This CDR3 comprises 17 residues. In germline, CDR1 is ENHRY, CDR2 SYGVKD. The CDR3 sequence: CTISQVGGEYPPITQYF. In nucleotides, the CDR3 is TGTACCATCAGTCAAGTTGGGGGAGAATACCCTCCAATTACGCAGTATTTT.

This clonotype was counted a few times. The chain carries TRBV4-2 and TRBJ2-7; TRBD1 might be the D (5 bases). The CDR3 is 15 amino acids. Germline V gene lookup returns CDR1 LGHNA and CDR2 YNFKEQ. Trimming took 0 bases from V and 5 from J, leaving 14 bases between them. Here the CDR3 reads CASSQDGRESDEQYF. For the CDR3, the DNA is TGTGCCAGCAGCCAAGACGGCAGGGAATCGGACGAGCAGTACTTC.

The rearrangement links TRBV4-1 to TRBJ1-2; D call uncertain. Per the germline V gene, CDR1 is MGHRA and CDR2 is YSYEKL. The CDR3 sequence is 15 residues long. Trimming removed 7 bases from V and 4 bases from J, with 19 bases in between. The CDR3, as DNA: TGCGCCAGCACACAAGACGGAGGGAACTTCTATGGCTACACCTTC. Translation: CASTQDGGNFYGYTF.

The chain is built from TRBV5-1 and TRBJ2-7; possible D gene TRBD2, 5 bases. Trimming cost V 5 bases and J 6 bases, with 18 bases left between them. The germline gives CDR1 SGHRS, CDR2 YFSETQ. The CDR3 sequence is 14 residues long. The CDR3 here is CASSLYDGDGEQYF. The CDR3 DNA sequence: TGCGCCAGCAGTTTGTATGACGGGGATGGCGAGCAGTACTTC.

The chain combines TRBV28 with TRBJ2-7, with TRBD1 identical over 10 bases. The CDR3 loop spans 14 amino acids. The trim removed 8 bases at V and 7 bases at J, leaving 11 bases unmatched. CDR1 is MDHEN and CDR2 is SYDVKM in the germline V gene. The CDR3 protein is CASGWDRGSEEQYF. The CDR3 bases are TGTGCCAGCGGATGGGACAGGGGTTCAGAAGAGCAGTACTTC.

Remarks on this clonotype: A single base separates this from a much larger clone, so it may be a read error. This sequence joins TRBV6-5 and TRBJ2-5, with 7 bases matching TRBD1. CDR3 length: 16 amino acids. V lost 6 bases to trimming and J lost 2 bases; unmatched junction nucleotides: 12. Germline values: CDR1 MNHEY, CDR2 SVGAGI. The CDR3 loop is CASSWTTGPRQETQYF. In nucleotides, the CDR3 is TGTGCCAGCAGCTGGACGACAGGGCCGAGGCAAGAGACCCAGTACTTC.

This clonotype appeared a single time. The rearrangement joins TRBV29-1 to TRBJ1-2, with D perhaps matching TRBD1 (5 bases). The CDR3 has 15 residues. Trimming took off 3 bases at V and 1 base at J, with 15 bases between the two ends. Germline loops: CDR1 SQVTM, CDR2 ANQGSEA. The CDR3, as DNA: TGCAGCGTTGAGGGGGAAGGGAGTAATAACTATGGCTACACCTTC. This codes for CSVEGEGSNNYGYTF.

This clonotype was observed a handful of times. The J gene is TRBJ2-1, the V gene TRBV6-5, with 10 bases matching TRBD1. The CDR3 consists of 14 residues. Germline CDR1 MNHEY, CDR2 SVGAGI. Trimming cost V 5 bases and J 5 bases; bases outside gene matches: 3. The CDR3 DNA reads TGTGCCAGCAGTATCGGGACAGGGGACAATGAGCAGTTCTTC. Its protein is CASSIGTGDNEQFF.

The chain joins TRBV4-2 to TRBJ1-4; 10 nucleotides match TRBD1. The germline V gene encodes CDR1 LGHNA and CDR2 YNFKEQ. The V and J ends lost 0 bases and 8 bases, in that order; junction bases with no gene match: 9. The CDR3 runs 17 residues. The CDR3 sequence: CASSQEQKGQGGEKLFF. CDR3 in DNA: TGTGCCAGCAGCCAAGAGCAAAAAGGACAGGGGGGAGAAAAACTGTTTTTT.

J is TRBJ2-3 and V is TRBV4-1, with TRBD2 matching over 8 bases. The CDR3 totals 18 residues. CDR1 and CDR2 from the germline V gene are MGHRA and YSYEKL. J was trimmed by 2 bases and V by 1 base; bases with no gene match: 11. The CDR3 DNA is TGCGCCAGCAGCCAAGGACCCCCGGGACTAGTAAACACAGATACGCAGTATTTT. Its translation is CASSQGPPGLVNTDTQYF.

There are many counts of this clonotype. The chain uses TRBV29-1 and TRBJ2-7; a possible D gene is TRBD2 (5 bases). V lost 7 bases, J lost 1 base, and 8 bases lay in between. This CDR3 is 11 amino acids long. In germline, CDR1 is SQVTM, CDR2 ANQGSEA. The CDR3 DNA reads TGCAGCGCCGAGGGTTCCTACGAGCAGTACTTC. Protein: CSAEGSYEQYF.